The 9 T cell receptor beta chains listed next were all sequenced from one sample in a study of regulatory T cells in long-lasting Graves disease. Investigators prepared the TCR beta libraries by applying iRepertoire HTBI primers and Arm-PCR of CDR3 regions. Using its own MiXCR run on the multiplex PCR reads, TCRdb lists one record per CDR3 protein. The sample lists hundreds of thousands of distinct CDR3 sequences, 15% to 20% occurring once. Time point indicated: newly diagnosed GD, antithyroid drugs for less than 3 months. Construction of the TCR library relied on RNA isolated from PBMCs. The same specimen was also included in a second study, on T cells in Graves' hyperthyroidism and ophthalmopathy.

Sequenced material: peripheral blood mononuclear cells (PBMCs), taken at new diagnosis, from a patient treated with antithyroid drugs. The source of these receptors is a woman aged 35 to 59 with Graves disease.

The chain has TRBV7-3 and TRBJ2-1, with D perhaps assigned TRBD1 or TRBD2 (5 bases each). V lost 5 bases to trimming and J lost 10 bases, with 21 bases between them. Per the germline V gene, CDR1 is SGHTA and CDR2 is FQGTGA. The CDR3 sequence is 15 residues long. The CDR3 nucleotides read TGTGCCAGCAGCCCAACCTACCCTAGAGGGGAAGAGCAGTTCTTC. It codes for CASSPTYPRGEEQFF.

Ten or more counts support this clonotype. The chain combines TRBV7-2 with TRBJ2-2; 8 bases align to TRBD1. The V segment lost 4 bases and the J segment 6 bases; nucleotides outside the gene matches: 13. This CDR3 has 17 amino acids. Germline CDR1 reads SGHTA; CDR2 reads FQGNSA. CDR3 nucleotides: TGTGCCAGCAGCTGGCCGGACAGGGCGTTTTGGGCCGGGGAGCTGTTTTTT. Protein: CASSWPDRAFWAGELFF.

This clonotype showed up just a few times. DNA for the CDR3: TGCAGTGCCCTCCTCCTTTTAGTGGGGGGGTCGGGGGATGAGCAGTTCTTC. This codes for CSALLLLVGGSGDEQFF. This sequence joins TRBV20-1 and TRBJ2-1, with 7 bases matching TRBD2. Trimming took 6 bases from V and 8 from J; bases not matched to a gene: 22. The CDR3 has 17 residues. The germline gives CDR1 DFQATT, CDR2 SNEGSKA (reference sequence).

This clonotype was observed a handful of times. This chain links TRBV11-2 with TRBJ2-5, with 7 positions matching TRBD2. The germline CDR1 and CDR2 sequences are SGHAT and FQNNGV. CDR3 length equals 15 residues. V shed 3 bases, J shed 5 bases, and the junction held 9 bases outside the gene matches. CDR3 residues: CASSFVSGSGETQYF. The CDR3, as DNA: TGTGCCAGCAGCTTCGTTAGCGGGTCGGGGGAGACCCAGTACTTC. The full variable domain, with the rest looked up from reference TRBV11-2 and TRBJ2-5, is EAGVAQSPRYKIIEKRQSVAFWCNPISGHATLYWYQQILGQGPKLLIQFQNNGVVDDSQLPKDRFSAERLKGVDSTLKIQPAKLEDSAVYLCASSFVSGSGETQYFGPGTRLLVL.

With respect to this clonotype: A clone one base away is much larger, so this may be a read error. V and J are TRBV5-1 and TRBJ2-5; TRBD1 matches at 7 bases. The germline V gene encodes CDR1 SGHRS and CDR2 YFSETQ. The CDR3 loop spans 14 amino acids. The CDR3 nucleotides are TGCGCCAACAGCGAGGGACAGAAGCAAGAGACCCAGTACTTC. Its translation: CANSEGQKQETQYF.

Only a few counts were recorded for this clonotype. This chain uses TRBV20-1 with TRBJ2-7; 10 bases are shared with TRBD1. CDR3 length: 14 amino acids. The trim removed 6 bases at V and 3 bases at J, leaving 8 bases unmatched. Germline V lookup: CDR1 DFQATT, CDR2 SNEGSKA (reference sequence). CDR3 residues: CSAPKWTGGYEQYF. The CDR3 DNA reads TGCAGTGCACCAAAATGGACAGGGGGCTACGAGCAGTACTTC.

Only a few counts were recorded for this clonotype. The chain recombines TRBV13 with TRBJ2-2, with 7 bases aligning to TRBD2. Germline CDR1 and CDR2: PRHDT and FYEKMQ (reference sequence). The CDR3 is 16 residues long. Unmatched junction bases numbered 13, after V lost 6 bases and J lost 6 bases. The CDR3 DNA reads TGTGCCAGCAGGGGAGGGACCCGCCTAATCGCCGGGGAGCTGTTTTTT. Amino acid sequence: CASRGGTRLIAGELFF.

In this sample, this clonotype turned up once. J is TRBJ2-2 and V is TRBV7-2; 9 bases are a match to TRBD2. The length of the CDR3 is 18 residues. Germline-derived CDR1 and CDR2 are SGHTA and FQGNSA. V gave up 1 base and J gave up 7 bases; unmatched junction bases: 13. CDR3 sequence: CASSLGGAGGPPVGELFF. The CDR3 coding sequence is TGTGCCAGCAGCTTAGGCGGGGCGGGGGGGCCTCCGGTCGGGGAGCTGTTTTTT. Combining the CDR3 with reference TRBV7-2 and TRBJ2-2 gives the whole variable domain GAGVSQSPSNKVTEKGKDVELRCDPISGHTALYWYRQSLGQGLEFLIYFQGNSAPDKSGLPSDRFSAERTGGSVSTLTIQRTQQEDSAVYLCASSLGGAGGPPVGELFFGEGSRLTVL.

In its sample, this clonotype was seen many times. V is TRBV12-3 or TRBV12-4 and J is TRBJ2-7, with TRBD2 matching over 8 bases. The CDR3 sequence is 17 residues long. V was clipped by 4 bases and J by 4 bases; unmatched bases: 15. CDR3 DNA sequence: TGTGCCAGCAGTTCCACCCGGGGGAGCGGGAGCGTATACGAGCAGTACTTC. Its translation: CASSSTRGSGSVYEQYF.